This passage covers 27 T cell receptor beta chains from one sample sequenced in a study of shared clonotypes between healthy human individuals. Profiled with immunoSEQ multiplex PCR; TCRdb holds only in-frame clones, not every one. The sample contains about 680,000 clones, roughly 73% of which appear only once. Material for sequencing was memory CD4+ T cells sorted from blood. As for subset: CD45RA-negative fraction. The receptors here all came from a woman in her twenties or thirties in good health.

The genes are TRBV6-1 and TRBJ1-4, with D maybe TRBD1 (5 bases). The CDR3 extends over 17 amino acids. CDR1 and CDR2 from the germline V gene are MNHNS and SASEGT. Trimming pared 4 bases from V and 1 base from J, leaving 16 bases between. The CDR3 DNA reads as TGTGCCAGCAGTGGCGCCGGAGTGGGGGAAACTAATGAAAAACTGTTTTTT. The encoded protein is CASSGAGVGETNEKLFF.

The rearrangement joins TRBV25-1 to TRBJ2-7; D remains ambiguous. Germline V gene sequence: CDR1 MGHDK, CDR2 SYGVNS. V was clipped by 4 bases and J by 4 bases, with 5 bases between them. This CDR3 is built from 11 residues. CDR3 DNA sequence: TGTGCCAGCAGTGCTTATTACGAGCAGTACTTC. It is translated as CASSAYYEQYF.

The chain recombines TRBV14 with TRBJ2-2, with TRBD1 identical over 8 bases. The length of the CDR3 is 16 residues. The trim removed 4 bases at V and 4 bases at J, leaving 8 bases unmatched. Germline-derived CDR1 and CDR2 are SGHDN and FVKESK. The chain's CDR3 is CASSRRQGTGTGELFF. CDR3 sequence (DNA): TGTGCCAGCAGCCGACGACAGGGGACGGGCACCGGGGAGCTGTTTTTT. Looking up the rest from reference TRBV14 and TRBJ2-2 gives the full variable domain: EAGVTQFPSHSVIEKGQTVTLRCDPISGHDNLYWYRRVMGKEIKFLLHFVKESKQDESGMPNNRFLAERTGGTYSTLKVQPAELEDSGVYFCASSRRQGTGTGELFFGEGSRLTVL.

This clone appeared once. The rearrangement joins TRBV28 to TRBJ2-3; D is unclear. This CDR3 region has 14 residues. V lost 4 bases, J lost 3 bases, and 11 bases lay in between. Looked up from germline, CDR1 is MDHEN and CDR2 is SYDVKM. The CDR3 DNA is TGTGCCAGCAGTTCCCTTCTAGTTACAGATACGCAGTATTTT. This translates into CASSSLLVTDTQYF. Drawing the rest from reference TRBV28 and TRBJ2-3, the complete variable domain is DVKVTQSSRYLVKRTGEKVFLECVQDMDHENMFWYRQDPGLGLRLIYFSYDVKMKEKGDIPEGYSVSREKKERFSLILESASTNQTSMYLCASSSLLVTDTQYFGPGTRLTVL.

CDR3 nucleotide sequence: TGTGCCAGTACCCCCGGCTGGCTAGCGGGAGTCGGAGATCGTCAGTACTTC. Amino acids: CASTPGWLAGVGDRQYF. The chain is built from TRBV19 and TRBJ2-4, with 10 nucleotides matching TRBD2. V lost 7 bases, J lost 12 bases, and 21 bases stayed unmatched. Per the germline V gene, CDR1 is LNHDA and CDR2 is SQIVND (reference sequence). The CDR3 covers 17 residues.

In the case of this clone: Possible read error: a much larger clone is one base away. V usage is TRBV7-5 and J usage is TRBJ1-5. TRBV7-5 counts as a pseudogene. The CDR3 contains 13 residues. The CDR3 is CVRSLRVNQPQHF. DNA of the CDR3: TGTGTCAGAAGCTTAAGGGTCAATCAGCCCCAGCATTTT.

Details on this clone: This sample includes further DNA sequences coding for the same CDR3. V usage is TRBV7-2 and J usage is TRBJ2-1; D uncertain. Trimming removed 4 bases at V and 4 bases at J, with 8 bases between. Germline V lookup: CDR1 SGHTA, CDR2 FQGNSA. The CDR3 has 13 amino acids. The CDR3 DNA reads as TGTGCCAGCAGCTCTCAACCGTACAATGAGCAGTTCTTC. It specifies CASSSQPYNEQFF.

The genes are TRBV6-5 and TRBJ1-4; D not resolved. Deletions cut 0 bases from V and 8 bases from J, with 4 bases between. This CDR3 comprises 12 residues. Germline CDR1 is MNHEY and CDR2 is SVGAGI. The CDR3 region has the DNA TGTGCCAGCAGTTACTCCCGAGAAAAACTGTTTTTT. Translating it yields CASSYSREKLFF.

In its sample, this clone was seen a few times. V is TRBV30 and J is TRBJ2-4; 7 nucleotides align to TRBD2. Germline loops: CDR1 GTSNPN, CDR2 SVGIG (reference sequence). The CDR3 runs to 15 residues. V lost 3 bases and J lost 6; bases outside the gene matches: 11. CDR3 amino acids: CAWRKRDLERNIQYF. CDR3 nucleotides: TGTGCCTGGAGAAAGCGGGACCTCGAACGAAACATTCAGTACTTC.

In nucleotides, the CDR3 is TGTGCCAGTAGATCGACCGGGACAGGGGGCTACGAGCAGTACTTC. Its protein product is CASRSTGTGGYEQYF. V gene TRBV19 combines with J gene TRBJ2-7; TRBD1 matches 11 bases. This CDR3 comprises 15 residues. Germline loops: CDR1 LNHDA, CDR2 SQIVND (reference sequence). V dropped 6 bases and J dropped 3; count of bases not matched to a gene: 7.

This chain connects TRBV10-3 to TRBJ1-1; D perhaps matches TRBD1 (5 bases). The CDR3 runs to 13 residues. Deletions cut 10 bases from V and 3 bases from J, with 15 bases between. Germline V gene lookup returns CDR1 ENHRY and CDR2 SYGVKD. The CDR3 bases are TGTGCCACCTCAGGGAACGGGGACACTGAAGCTTTCTTT. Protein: CATSGNGDTEAFF.

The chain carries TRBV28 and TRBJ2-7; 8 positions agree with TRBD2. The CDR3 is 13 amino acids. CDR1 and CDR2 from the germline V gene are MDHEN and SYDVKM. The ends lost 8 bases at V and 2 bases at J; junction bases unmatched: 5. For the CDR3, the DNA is TGTGCCAGCTTGACGGGGGGGGCCTACGAGCAGTACTTC. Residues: CASLTGGAYEQYF.

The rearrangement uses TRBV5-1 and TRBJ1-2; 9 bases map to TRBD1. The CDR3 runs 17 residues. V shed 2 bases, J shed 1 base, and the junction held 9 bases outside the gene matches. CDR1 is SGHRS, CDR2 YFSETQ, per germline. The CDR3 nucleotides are TGCGCCAGCAGCTTTCTCCGAAGGGACAGGGTTAACTATGGCTACACCTTC. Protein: CASSFLRRDRVNYGYTF. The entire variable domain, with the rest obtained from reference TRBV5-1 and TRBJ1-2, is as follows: KAGVTQTPRYLIKTRGQQVTLSCSPISGHRSVSWYQQTPGQGLQFLFEYFSETQRNKGNFPGRFSGRQFSNSRSEMNVSTLELGDSALYLCASSFLRRDRVNYGYTFGSGTRLTVV.

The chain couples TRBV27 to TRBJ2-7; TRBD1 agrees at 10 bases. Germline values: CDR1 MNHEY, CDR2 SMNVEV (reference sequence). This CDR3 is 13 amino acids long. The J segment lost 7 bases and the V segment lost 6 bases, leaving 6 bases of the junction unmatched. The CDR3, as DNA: TGTGCCAGCAGCCGACAGGGGGCATGGGAGCAGTACTTC. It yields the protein CASSRQGAWEQYF.

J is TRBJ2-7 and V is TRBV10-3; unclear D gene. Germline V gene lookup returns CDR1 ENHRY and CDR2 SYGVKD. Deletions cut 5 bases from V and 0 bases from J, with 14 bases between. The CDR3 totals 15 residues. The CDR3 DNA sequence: TGTGCCATCAGTAAAGACTTCTCTGTCTCCTACGAGCAGTACTTC. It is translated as CAISKDFSVSYEQYF.

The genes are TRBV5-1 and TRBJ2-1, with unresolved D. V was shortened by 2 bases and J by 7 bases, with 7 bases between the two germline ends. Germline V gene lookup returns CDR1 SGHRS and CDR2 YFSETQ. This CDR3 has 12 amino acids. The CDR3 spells CASSFTGNEQFF. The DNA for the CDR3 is TGCGCCAGCAGCTTCACTGGGAATGAGCAGTTCTTC.

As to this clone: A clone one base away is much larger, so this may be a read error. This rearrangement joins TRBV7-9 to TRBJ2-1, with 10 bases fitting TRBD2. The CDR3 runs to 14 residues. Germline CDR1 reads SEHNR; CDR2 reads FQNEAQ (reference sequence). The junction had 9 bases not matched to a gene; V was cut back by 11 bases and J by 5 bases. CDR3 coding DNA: TGTGCCGGCCTTCGGACTAGCGGTAACAATGAGCAGTTCTTC. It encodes CAGLRTSGNNEQFF. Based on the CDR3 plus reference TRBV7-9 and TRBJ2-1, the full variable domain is DTGVSQNPRHKITKRGQNVTFRCDPISEHNRLYWYRQTLGQGPEFLTYFQNEAQLEKSRLLSDRFSAERPKGSFSTLEIQRTEQGDSAMYLCAGLRTSGNNEQFFGPGTRLTVL.

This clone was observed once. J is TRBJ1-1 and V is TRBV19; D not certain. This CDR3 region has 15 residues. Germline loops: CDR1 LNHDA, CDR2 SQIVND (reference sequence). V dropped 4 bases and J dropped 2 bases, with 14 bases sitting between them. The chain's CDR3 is CASSTIHGPNTEAFF. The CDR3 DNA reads TGTGCCAGTAGTACCATACACGGACCAAACACTGAAGCTTTCTTT.

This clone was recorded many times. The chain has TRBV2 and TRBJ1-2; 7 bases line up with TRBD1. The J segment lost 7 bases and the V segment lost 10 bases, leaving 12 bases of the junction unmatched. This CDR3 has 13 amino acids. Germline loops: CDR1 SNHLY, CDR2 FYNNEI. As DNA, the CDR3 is TGTGCCACCACAGGGACAGCTGTAACTGGCTACACCTTC. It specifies CATTGTAVTGYTF.

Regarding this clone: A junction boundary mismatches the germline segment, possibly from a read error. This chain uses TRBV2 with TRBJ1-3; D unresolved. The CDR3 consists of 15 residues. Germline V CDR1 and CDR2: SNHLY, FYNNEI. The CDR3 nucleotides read TGTGCCAGCAATGAAGGAGTCTTCTCTGGAAACACCATATATTTT. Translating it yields CASNEGVFSGNTIYF. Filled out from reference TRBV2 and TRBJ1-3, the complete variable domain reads EPEVTQTPSHQVTQMGQEVILRCVPISNHLYFYWYRQILGQKVEFLVSFYNNEISEKSEIFDDQFSVERPDGSNFTLKIRSTKLEDSAMYFCASNEGVFSGNTIYFGEGSWLTVV.

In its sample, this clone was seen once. The CDR3 nucleotides are TGTGCCAGCAATCACAGGGTGTACCAAGAGACCCAGTACTTC. This translates into CASNHRVYQETQYF. J is TRBJ2-5 and V is TRBV6-1; D is possibly TRBD1 (6 bases). V was pared by 7 bases and J by 0 bases, with 12 bases between. The germline V gene encodes CDR1 MNHNS and CDR2 SASEGT. This CDR3 is 14 amino acids long.

CDR3 loop: CASSPLDRGPDGYTF. DNA of the CDR3: TGTGCCAGCAGTCCCCTCGACAGGGGGCCGGATGGCTACACCTTC. The V call is TRBV6-5, the J call TRBJ1-2, with 10 bases matching TRBD1. With V trimmed by 5 bases and J by 6 bases, 9 bases remained unmatched. The CDR3 contains 15 residues. Germline lookup yields CDR1 MNHEY and CDR2 SVGAGI.

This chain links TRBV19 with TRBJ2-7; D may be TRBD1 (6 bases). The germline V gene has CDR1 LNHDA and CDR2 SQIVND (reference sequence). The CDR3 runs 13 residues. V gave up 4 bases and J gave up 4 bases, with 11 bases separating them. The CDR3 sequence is CASSTTGFYEQYF. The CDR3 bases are TGTGCCAGTAGTACCACAGGGTTTTACGAGCAGTACTTC.

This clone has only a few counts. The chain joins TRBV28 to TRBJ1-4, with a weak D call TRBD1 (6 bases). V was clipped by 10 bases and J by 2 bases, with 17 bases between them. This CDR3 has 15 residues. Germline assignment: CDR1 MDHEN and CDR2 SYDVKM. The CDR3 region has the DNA TGTGCCATCGGCAGGAGGGGGGCTACTAATGAAAAACTGTTTTTT. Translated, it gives CAIGRRGATNEKLFF.

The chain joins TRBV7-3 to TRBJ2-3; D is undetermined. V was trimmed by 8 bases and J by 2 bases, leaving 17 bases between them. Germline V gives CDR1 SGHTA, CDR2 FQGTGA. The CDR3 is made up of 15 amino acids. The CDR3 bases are TGTGCCAGCGTTGTGGGGATGAGTACCACAGATACGCAGTATTTT. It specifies CASVVGMSTTDTQYF.

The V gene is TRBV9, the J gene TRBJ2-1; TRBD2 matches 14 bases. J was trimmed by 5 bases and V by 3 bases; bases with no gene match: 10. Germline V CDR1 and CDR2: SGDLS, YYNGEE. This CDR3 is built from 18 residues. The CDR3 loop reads CASSDSTPGLAGDNEQFF. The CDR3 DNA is TGTGCCAGCAGCGACTCAACCCCGGGACTAGCGGGAGACAATGAGCAGTTCTTC.

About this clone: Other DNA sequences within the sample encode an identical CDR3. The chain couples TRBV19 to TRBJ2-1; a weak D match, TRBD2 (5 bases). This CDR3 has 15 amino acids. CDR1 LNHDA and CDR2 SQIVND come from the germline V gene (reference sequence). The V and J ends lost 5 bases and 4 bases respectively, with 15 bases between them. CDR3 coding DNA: TGTGCCAGTAGTCCACGGACTGGAATATACAATGAGCAGTTCTTC. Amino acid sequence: CASSPRTGIYNEQFF.